Each of the 24 T cell receptor beta chains below was sequenced from the same sample in a study of CD8 T cells in Susac syndrome. When the RNA was reverse transcribed, random hexamers were used with an input of roughly 0.5 to 1 ug. TCRdb redid the calling of the immunoSEQ multiplex PCR reads with MiXCR, one entry per CDR3 protein. The data contain 150,000 or so distinct CDR3 sequences, 93% of them singletons. The sample consisted of CD4+ T cells from PBMCs. These receptors were collected from a human donor in good health.

The chain links TRBV20-1 to TRBJ2-1; 8 nucleotides line up with TRBD2. Per the germline V gene, CDR1 is DFQATT and CDR2 is SNEGSKA (reference sequence). This CDR3 is built from 14 residues. V lost 3 bases, J lost 5 bases, and 6 bases stayed unmatched. Written as DNA, the CDR3 is TGCAGTGCTAGGGACGGGCGGGGGGACAATGAGCAGTTCTTC. Protein: CSARDGRGDNEQFF.

The chain combines TRBV20-1 with TRBJ2-7; the D is unclear. The CDR3 is 12 residues long. CDR1 and CDR2 from the germline V gene are DFQATT and SNEGSKA (reference sequence). Deletions cut 1 base from V and 4 bases from J, with 8 bases between. The CDR3 spells CSARGGRYEQYF. The DNA for the CDR3 is TGCAGTGCTAGAGGGGGAAGGTACGAGCAGTACTTC.

This rearrangement joins TRBV7-2 to TRBJ2-7; D is unclear. The V end was cut by 1 base, the J end by 7 bases, with 14 bases between. Germline CDR1 reads SGHTA; CDR2 reads FQGNSA. This CDR3 has 14 residues. Here the CDR3 DNA reads TGTGCCAGCAGCTTAGTCGCTGGGGAAGGAGAGCAGTACTTC. This encodes CASSLVAGEGEQYF. Together with reference TRBV7-2 and TRBJ2-7, the CDR3 gives the full variable domain: GAGVSQSPSNKVTEKGKDVELRCDPISGHTALYWYRQSLGQGLEFLIYFQGNSAPDKSGLPSDRFSAERTGGSVSTLTIQRTQQEDSAVYLCASSLVAGEGEQYFGPGTRLTVT.

This clonotype has only one observation. The chain employs TRBV20-1 and TRBJ1-1, with D perhaps matching TRBD1 (6 bases). Germline CDR1 reads DFQATT; CDR2 reads SNEGSKA (reference sequence). Trimming pared 3 bases from V and 0 bases from J, leaving 17 bases between. The CDR3 runs 16 residues. This chain's CDR3 is CSASRGGGRMNTEAFF. CDR3 sequence (DNA): TGCAGTGCTAGTCGAGGAGGGGGGCGGATGAACACTGAAGCTTTCTTT.

This chain uses TRBV23-1 with TRBJ1-3; the D is unclear. TRBV23-1 is an ORF, with its function uncertain. This CDR3 spans 9 amino acids. Here the CDR3 reads CVLVSTIYF. In nucleotides, the CDR3 is TGCGTGTTAGTGAGCACCATATATTTT.

The gene calls are TRBV5-1 and TRBJ1-2, with D perhaps matching TRBD1 (5 bases). The germline V gene has CDR1 SGHRS and CDR2 YFSETQ. Trimming removed 3 bases from V and 0 bases from J, with 9 bases in between. The CDR3 runs 14 residues. CDR3: CASSSTVSNYGYTF. CDR3 DNA: TGCGCCAGCAGCTCGACAGTATCTAACTATGGCTACACCTTC.

This sequence joins TRBV2 and TRBJ2-2; 8 nucleotides align to TRBD1. Germline CDR1 reads SNHLY; CDR2 reads FYNNEI. Trimming took 6 bases from V and 7 from J; bases not matched to a gene: 7. The length of the CDR3 is 14 residues. Written as DNA, the CDR3 is TGTGCCAGCAGGGCGGACAGGGACAGCGGGGAGCTGTTTTTT. Its translation is CASRADRDSGELFF.

The chain recombines TRBV20-1 with TRBJ2-1; TRBD1 matches at 8 bases. Trimming took 6 bases from V and 7 from J; bases not matched to a gene: 11. The V gene's germline CDR1 is DFQATT and CDR2 SNEGSKA (reference sequence). This CDR3 spans 14 amino acids. CDR3 coding DNA: TGCAGTGCCCTCGGGCAGGGGGCTCGGAATGAGCAGTTCTTC. Translation: CSALGQGARNEQFF.

This clonotype was seen a single time. The chain has TRBV6-6 and TRBJ2-3; D is perhaps TRBD1 (5 bases). Trimming took off 2 bases at V and 14 bases at J, with 14 bases between the two ends. This CDR3 has 12 amino acids. Per germline, CDR1 MNHNY and CDR2 SVGAGI (reference sequence). CDR3 DNA: TGTGCCAGCAGTTACCGTGGGGCAGCGTTGTATTTT. This gives the protein CASSYRGAALYF.

This CDR3 is CASRSSSDTQYF. The DNA of the CDR3 is TGTGCCAGCAGGTCTTCTTCGGATACGCAGTATTTT. The genes are TRBV2 and TRBJ2-3; D unclear. Trimming took 6 bases from V and 6 from J, leaving 10 bases between them. The CDR3 sequence is 12 residues long. Germline CDR1 SNHLY, CDR2 FYNNEI.

The chain links TRBV10-3 to TRBJ1-3; tentatively, D is TRBD1 (6 bases). Germline assignment: CDR1 ENHRY and CDR2 SYGVKD. Trimming left V 2 bases short and J 3 bases short, with 11 bases between. CDR3 length equals 15 residues. CDR3 nucleotides: TGTGCCATCAGTGAGGCCACAGGGTTTGGAAACACCATATATTTT. Protein: CAISEATGFGNTIYF.

This chain uses TRBV7-8 with TRBJ2-7; TRBD2 matches 8 bases. CDR1 is SGHVS, CDR2 FQNEAQ, per germline. Trimming removed 2 bases from V and 9 bases from J; junction bases left unmatched: 6. The CDR3 covers 13 residues. The DNA of the CDR3 is TGTGCCAGCAGCTTATCCCGGGAGGGCTCGCAGTACTTC. Its protein is CASSLSREGSQYF.

V is TRBV7-3 and J is TRBJ2-2, with D possibly called TRBD1 or TRBD2 (5 bases each). Germline CDR1 and CDR2: SGHTA and FQGTGA. V was shortened by 5 bases and J by 0 bases, with 10 bases between the two germline ends. The CDR3 contains 15 residues. The CDR3 bases are TGTGCCAGCAGCCGGGACGGTCCGAACACCGGGGAGCTGTTTTTT. This sequence encodes CASSRDGPNTGELFF.

The DNA for the CDR3 is TGTGCCAGCAGCCGACAGTTCCCGACTGAAGCTTTCTTT. As protein: CASSRQFPTEAFF. This chain uses TRBV6-6 with TRBJ1-1, with D perhaps TRBD1 (5 bases). There are 13 residues in the CDR3. The V end was cut by 6 bases, the J end by 5 bases, with 13 bases between. Germline lookup yields CDR1 MNHNY and CDR2 SVGAGI (reference sequence).

V usage is TRBV7-2 and J usage is TRBJ2-5; the D call may be TRBD1 or TRBD2 (5 bases each). The V and J ends lost 3 bases and 9 bases respectively, with 17 bases between them. Germline V gene sequence: CDR1 SGHTA, CDR2 FQGNSA. This CDR3 has 14 residues. Written as DNA, the CDR3 is TGTGCCAGCAGCTTGGGACCGCTCAATATGGCCCAGTACTTC. This encodes CASSLGPLNMAQYF.

The chain is built from TRBV30 and TRBJ2-2; 13 nucleotides agree with TRBD2. Looked up from germline, CDR1 is GTSNPN and CDR2 is SVGIG (reference sequence). The CDR3 contains 17 residues. Losses at the gene ends were 7 bases for V and 6 bases for J; bases not matched to a gene: 14. The CDR3 bases are TGTGCCTCCTCCGGACTAGCGGGGGCGCCATGGGCCGGGGAGCTGTTTTTT. As protein: CASSGLAGAPWAGELFF.

The V gene is TRBV20-1, the J gene TRBJ2-4, with TRBD1 matching 11 bases. This CDR3 is built from 15 residues. CDR1 and CDR2 (germline): DFQATT, SNEGSKA (reference sequence). The V segment lost 5 bases and the J segment 4 bases; nucleotides outside the gene matches: 7. The CDR3 coding sequence is TGCAGTGCTGAAGGACAGGGGGCTGGGAAAAACATTCAGTACTTC. This translates into CSAEGQGAGKNIQYF.

In the case of this clonotype: A junction boundary mismatches the germline segment, possibly from a read error. The chain couples TRBV18 to TRBJ2-2, with TRBD2 identical over 8 bases. The CDR3 runs 17 residues. CDR1 and CDR2 from the germline V gene are KGHSH and LQKENI. The CDR3 reads CASSTPLAGIRPGELFF. CDR3 coding DNA: TGTGCCAGCTCAACACCCCTAGCGGGTATCCGGCCCGGGGAGCTGTTTTTT.

The rearrangement links TRBV24-1 to TRBJ1-2; D call uncertain. CDR1 KGHDR and CDR2 SFDVKD come from the germline V gene. CDR3 length equals 12 residues. V lost 2 bases to trimming and J lost 4 bases, with 4 bases between them. Here the CDR3 reads CATSDSRYGYTF. CDR3 sequence (DNA): TGTGCCACCAGTGATTCCCGCTATGGCTACACCTTC.

This chain's CDR3 is CASSLGWHSGANVLTF. In nucleotides, the CDR3 is TGTGCCAGCAGCTTAGGTTGGCACTCTGGGGCCAACGTCCTGACTTTC. The chain recombines TRBV7-2 with TRBJ2-6, with D hard to call. V lost 1 base and J lost 0, with 7 bases in between. The CDR3 has 16 amino acids. Germline V lookup: CDR1 SGHTA, CDR2 FQGNSA.

This clonotype was seen a few times. The rearrangement uses TRBV18 and TRBJ1-2, with 10 bases matching TRBD1. Germline V gene data show CDR1 as KGHSH and CDR2 as LQKENI. The CDR3 contains 14 residues. With V trimmed by 6 bases and J by 5 bases, 6 bases remained unmatched. CDR3 sequence reads: CASSSGTGEYGYTF. The CDR3 coding sequence is TGTGCCAGCTCCTCCGGGACAGGGGAGTATGGCTACACCTTC.

The chain recombines TRBV29-1 with TRBJ1-1; no clear D gene. CDR1 is SQVTM, CDR2 ANQGSEA, per germline. Trimming cost V 1 base and J 0 bases, with 9 bases left between them. The CDR3 is 14 residues long. The CDR3 protein is CSVEVQIMNTEAFF. The CDR3, as DNA: TGCAGCGTTGAAGTACAGATCATGAACACTGAAGCTTTCTTT.

J is TRBJ1-1 and V is TRBV4-2, with D perhaps matching TRBD1 (6 bases). V was shortened by 11 bases and J by 1 base, with 17 bases between the two germline ends. This CDR3 comprises 14 residues. The germline V gene encodes CDR1 LGHNA and CDR2 YNFKEQ. In nucleotides, the CDR3 is TGTGCCGCCCCCAGCGGGGGCGGGAACACTGAAGCTTTCTTT. It translates to CAAPSGGGNTEAFF.

This clonotype has only one observation. This chain connects TRBV5-6 to TRBJ1-2; maybe TRBD1 (6 bases). Germline V gene data show CDR1 as SGHDT and CDR2 as YYEEEE. The CDR3 has 15 residues. The V end was cut by 4 bases, the J end by 8 bases, with 21 bases between. This chain's CDR3 is CASSRIDRTSRGYTF. The DNA for the CDR3 is TGTGCCAGCAGCCGTATTGACAGGACTTCCAGGGGCTACACCTTC.